The entry that follows covers one T cell receptor (beta chain) sequence. The data were produced by immunoSEQ multiplex PCR, yet TCRdb's version contains in-frame clones alone and is incomplete. Seen here are 65,000 to 80,000 clones, approximately 84% observed once, and the top ten hold roughly 12%. These data are taken from a study of blood T cell repertoires in COVID-19. The CDR3 runs to 15 residues. Germline-derived CDR1 and CDR2 are LGHNA and YNFKEQ. The V and J ends lost 1 base and 2 bases respectively, with 11 bases between them. This chain uses TRBV4-2 with TRBJ2-5; possibly TRBD1 for D (5 bases). The TCR was taken from a human donor in a cohort sampled during active COVID-19. Sequences were obtained from peripheral blood. The CDR3 nucleotides read TGTGCCAGCAGCCAAGGTCAGGGCGGACAAGAGACCCAGTACTTC. As protein: CASSQGQGGQETQYF.